These T cell receptor beta chains were read from a single sample in a study of identical twins. TCRdb recomputed calls from the 5' RACE reads with MiXCR, one row per CDR3 protein. Found here are roughly 700,000 distinct CDR3 sequences, around 8.6% of them singletons; the top ten hold roughly 0.97%. This same sample was also taken into another study, of yellow fever vaccine responses in identical twins.

Sequenced sample: PBMCs. The receptors originated from a woman younger than 35 in good health. Each CDR3 is given with its conserved first and last residue. A D gene is named only where the DNA matches it firmly. Clone size is not always given. Where it is, it says once, few, many or a class for expanded clones.

CDR3aa | CDR3nt | j_gene | v_gene | d_gene | abundance
CSALAQRGAYYEQYF | TGCAGTGCCCTTGCCCAGCGGGGGGCTTACTACGAGCAGTACTTC | TRBJ2-7 | TRBV20-1 | TRBD2 | few
CASSRVGTGNEKLFF | TGTGCCAGCAGCCGTGTGGGCACGGGAAATGAAAAACTGTTTTTT | TRBJ1-4 | TRBV3-1 | . | many
CASSFRRGGTDTQYF | TGTGCCAGCAGCTTCCGGCGGGGGGGCACAGATACGCAGTATTTT | TRBJ2-3 | TRBV7-6 | TRBD2 | many
CASSLRDSLKETQYF | TGTGCCAGCAGTTTACGGGACAGCCTCAAAGAGACCCAGTACTTC | TRBJ2-5 | TRBV28 | TRBD1 | few
CASSVGPGQDYGYTF | TGTGCCAGCAGCGTAGGACCGGGGCAGGACTATGGCTACACCTTC | TRBJ1-2 | TRBV9 | . | .
CASSSSTNTEAFF | TGCGCCAGCAGCTCCAGTACCAACACTGAAGCTTTCTTT | TRBJ1-1 | TRBV5-1 | . | .
CASSQEALTSAQETQYF | TGTGCCAGCAGCCAAGAAGCCCTCACTAGCGCCCAAGAGACCCAGTACTTC | TRBJ2-5 | TRBV4-2 | TRBD2 | many
CASSWDRGYEQYF | TGTGCCAGCAGCTGGGACAGGGGCTACGAGCAGTACTTC | TRBJ2-7 | TRBV12-3/TRBV12-4 | TRBD1 | many
CASPSPGQGADTQYF | TGTGCCAGCCCTAGTCCGGGACAGGGCGCAGATACGCAGTATTTT | TRBJ2-3 | TRBV12-3/TRBV12-4 | TRBD1 | many
CASSQVTSGSIEETQYF | TGCGCCAGCAGCCAAGTTACTAGCGGGAGTATAGAAGAGACCCAGTACTTC | TRBJ2-5 | TRBV4-1 | TRBD2 | few
CASSLSPAGEQYF | TGTGCCAGCAGCTTAAGCCCTGCAGGCGAGCAGTACTTC | TRBJ2-7 | TRBV7-6 | . | many
CASSFLAATYEQYF | TGTGCCAGCAGTTTTCTAGCGGCCACCTACGAGCAGTACTTC | TRBJ2-7 | TRBV28 | TRBD2 | few
CASSQAPGSEQFF | TGTGCCAGCAGCCAAGCGCCAGGGAGTGAGCAGTTCTTC | TRBJ2-1 | TRBV14 | . | .
CASSPDTSEETQYF | TGTGCCAGCTCACCAGATACTAGCGAAGAGACCCAGTACTTC | TRBJ2-5 | TRBV18 | TRBD2 | .
CASSETSGGGTDTQYF | TGTGCCAGCAGTGAGACTAGCGGGGGAGGAACAGATACGCAGTATTTT | TRBJ2-3 | TRBV28 | TRBD2 | many
CASSRLLAGEYEQYF | TGTGCCAGCAGCCGCCTTCTAGCGGGAGAATACGAGCAGTACTTC | TRBJ2-7 | TRBV11-2 | TRBD2 | few
CASSKRLRDEQFF | TGTGCCAGCAGCAAACGGTTGCGCGATGAGCAGTTCTTC | TRBJ2-1 | TRBV21-1 | . | once
CASSDGTTQTQYF | TGTGCCAGCAGCGACGGGACTACCCAGACCCAGTACTTC | TRBJ2-5 | TRBV6-5 | TRBD2 | many
CSARVPLGSEQYF | TGCAGTGCTAGAGTCCCCCTAGGGAGCGAGCAGTACTTC | TRBJ2-7 | TRBV20-1 | . | few
CASSLVGGLIRGTDTQYF | TGTGCCAGCAGCTTAGTTGGGGGGCTAATCAGGGGCACAGATACGCAGTATTTT | TRBJ2-3 | TRBV11-2 | . | .